Each of the 21 T cell receptor beta chains below was sequenced from the same sample in a study of T-cell reconstitution after alpha-beta-depleted transplantation in children. Unique molecular identifiers were incorporated when the TCRbeta library was constructed. Each CDR3 protein is one row after TCRdb ran MiXCR on the PCR reads. Among just over 350,000 distinct CDR3 sequences listed, 10% to 15% were seen once. The material was PBMCs, obtained from the stem cell graft. The receptors here all came from a human donor who donated a stem cell graft to a child with Fanconi anemia.

This chain connects TRBV10-3 to TRBJ1-1; TRBD1 might be the D (5 bases). Trimming removed 0 bases at V and 1 base at J, with 9 bases between. The CDR3 sequence is 15 residues long. From germline, CDR1 is ENHRY and CDR2 SYGVKD. The chain's CDR3 is CAISESRGWNTEAFF. DNA of the CDR3: TGTGCCATCAGTGAGTCTAGGGGCTGGAACACTGAAGCTTTCTTT.

The table lists this clonotype with many counts. The chain carries TRBV4-1 and TRBJ1-2, with 8 bases that match TRBD1. With V trimmed by 4 bases and J by 3 bases, 7 bases remained unmatched. This CDR3 has 15 amino acids. Germline values: CDR1 MGHRA, CDR2 YSYEKL. DNA for the CDR3: TGCGCCAGCAGCCCGGGACAGGCCGATCACTATGGCTACACCTTC. It translates to CASSPGQADHYGYTF.

This chain uses TRBV30 with TRBJ2-3, with 7 bases matching TRBD1. The CDR3 has 15 amino acids. Germline trimming cut 1 base from V and 0 bases from J; bases unmatched to any gene: 4. Germline loops: CDR1 GTSNPN, CDR2 SVGIG (reference sequence). The CDR3 protein is CAWSEDRVSTDTQYF. Here the CDR3 DNA reads TGTGCCTGGAGTGAAGACAGGGTTAGCACAGATACGCAGTATTTT.

The CDR3 nucleotides are TGTGCCAGCAGCCAAGATCAGGTTTCCTATTCACCCCTCCACTTT. It yields the protein CASSQDQVSYSPLHF. The chain joins TRBV3-1 to TRBJ1-6; D not resolved. V was cut by 0 bases and J by 8 bases, with 11 bases left in between. CDR3 length: 15 residues. Looked up from germline, CDR1 is LGHDT and CDR2 is YNNKEL (reference sequence). Supplemented by reference TRBV3-1 and TRBJ1-6, the full variable domain reads DTAVSQTPKYLVTQMGNDKSIKCEQNLGHDTMYWYKQDSKKFLKIMFSYNNKELIINETVPNRFSPKSPDKAHLNLHINSLELGDSAVYFCASSQDQVSYSPLHFGNGTRLTVT.

The sample holds many counts of this clonotype. The rearrangement joins TRBV4-3 to TRBJ2-3; D unclear. The CDR3 loop spans 14 amino acids. From germline, CDR1 is LGHNA and CDR2 YSLEER. The V and J ends lost 0 bases and 4 bases respectively, with 8 bases between them. For the CDR3, the DNA is TGCGCCAGCAGCCAAGATCATCTAGCAGATACGCAGTATTTT. It translates to CASSQDHLADTQYF.

This clonotype was found a few times. The V and J genes are TRBV5-1 and TRBJ1-3, with D tentatively TRBD1 (6 bases). This CDR3 is built from 15 residues. Germline V CDR1 and CDR2: SGHRS, YFSETQ. The V gene lost 4 bases and the J gene lost 4 bases, with 15 bases spanning the gap. CDR3 in DNA: TGCGCCAGCAGCGCGGGGGACACTCGGGGAAACACCATATATTTT. It yields the protein CASSAGDTRGNTIYF.

The chain joins TRBV7-2 to TRBJ1-6, with a weak D call TRBD1 (5 bases). V shed 2 bases and J shed 13 bases, with 15 bases lying between them. Germline V gives CDR1 SGHTA, CDR2 FQGNSA. The CDR3 sequence is 14 residues long. The CDR3 coding sequence is TGTGCCAGCAGCTTAAAGACAGCAGTCTTGCCCCTCCACTTT. Its translation: CASSLKTAVLPLHF.

In this sample, this clonotype turned up many times. This chain links TRBV14 with TRBJ1-1; weak D call: TRBD1 (6 bases). This CDR3 has 13 residues. Trimming left V 5 bases short and J 5 bases short, with 12 bases between. CDR1 and CDR2 from the germline V gene are SGHDN and FVKESK. CDR3 sequence: CASSKGGWTEAFF. The CDR3 DNA reads TGTGCCAGCAGCAAGGGGGGCTGGACTGAAGCTTTCTTT.

In this sample, this clonotype turned up many times. This rearrangement joins TRBV9 to TRBJ2-1; D is undetermined. Trimming took 0 bases from V and 7 from J, leaving 14 bases between them. The CDR3 covers 15 residues. Germline-derived CDR1 and CDR2 are SGDLS and YYNGEE. The DNA for the CDR3 is TGTGCCAGCAGCGTAGAAGCGCCCGAAAATAATGAGCAGTTCTTC. This sequence encodes CASSVEAPENNEQFF.

The chain combines TRBV12-5 with TRBJ2-7; 10 bases fit TRBD1. This CDR3 spans 16 amino acids. The germline V gene encodes CDR1 LGHNT and CDR2 FRNRAP. V shed 1 base and J 5 bases; nucleotides not matched to a gene: 8. The DNA for the CDR3 is TGTGCTAGTGGTTTGGGGACAGGGGGGTCGGGCGACGAGCAGTACTTC. Protein: CASGLGTGGSGDEQYF.

There are a few counts of this clonotype. In DNA form, the CDR3 reads TGCGCCAGCAGCCAAGACAGGGGCCTCTACAATGAGCAGTTCTTC. Translated, it gives CASSQDRGLYNEQFF. The V and J genes are TRBV4-3 and TRBJ2-1, with D possibly matching TRBD1 (6 bases). CDR3 length: 15 amino acids. Trimming removed 0 bases at V and 3 bases at J, with 9 bases between. The V gene's germline CDR1 is LGHNA and CDR2 YSLEER.

The V call is TRBV7-9, the J call TRBJ2-3, with D maybe TRBD1 (6 bases). CDR1 and CDR2 from the germline V gene are SEHNR and FQNEAQ (reference sequence). Trimming shortened V by 4 bases and J by 4 bases, and 12 bases separated the two germline ends. The CDR3 covers 14 residues. The CDR3 loop is CASSSDRNSDTQYF. Here the CDR3 DNA reads TGTGCCAGCAGCTCGGACAGAAACTCAGATACGCAGTATTTT.

The chain joins TRBV4-2 to TRBJ2-6; possibly TRBD1 for D (6 bases). The germline gives CDR1 LGHNA, CDR2 YNFKEQ. The CDR3 loop spans 18 amino acids. V was clipped by 0 bases and J by 1 base, with 13 bases between them. CDR3 sequence reads: CASSQEVQGTSGANVLTF. CDR3 nucleotides: TGTGCCAGCAGCCAAGAGGTGCAGGGGACGTCTGGGGCCAACGTCCTGACTTTC.

This clonotype was counted many times. The rearrangement links TRBV6-1 to TRBJ2-2; unclear D gene. The CDR3 has 13 amino acids. V was shortened by 7 bases and J by 4 bases, with 10 bases between the two germline ends. CDR1 and CDR2 from the germline V gene are MNHNS and SASEGT. In nucleotides, the CDR3 is TGTGCCAGCACCGACGCGGCCACCGGGGAGCTGTTTTTT. Translating gives CASTDAATGELFF.

This sequence joins TRBV27 and TRBJ1-4; the D gene is possibly TRBD1 (5 bases). Germline CDR1 reads MNHEY; CDR2 reads SMNVEV (reference sequence). The CDR3 has 14 residues. V was clipped by 6 bases and J by 8 bases, with 16 bases between them. The CDR3, as DNA: TGTGCCAGCAGGGGGGTTGTTGGAGGAGAAAAACTGTTTTTT. Its translation: CASRGVVGGEKLFF.

This clonotype has a handful of counts. The chain carries TRBV6-2 or TRBV6-3 and TRBJ2-7; D gene unclear. CDR1 is MNHEY and CDR2 is SVGEGT in the germline V gene. Trimming took off 0 bases at V and 2 bases at J, with 14 bases between the two ends. CDR3 length: 16 residues. The CDR3 region is CASSYSVAVSTYEQYF. Written as DNA, the CDR3 is TGTGCCAGCAGTTACTCGGTCGCTGTAAGTACCTACGAGCAGTACTTC.

The chain has TRBV18 and TRBJ1-3; tentative D call: TRBD1 (6 bases). The V end lost 3 bases, the J end lost 0 bases, and 12 bases lay between the germline ends. Germline V CDR1 and CDR2: KGHSH, LQKENI. CDR3 length equals 16 residues. CDR3 coding DNA: TGTGCCAGCTCACCGGGACACCGGATCTCTGGAAACACCATATATTTT. Protein product: CASSPGHRISGNTIYF.

This chain connects TRBV15 to TRBJ2-5, with unresolved D. There are 14 residues in the CDR3. Germline CDR1 LNHNV, CDR2 YYDKDF (reference sequence). V dropped 1 base and J dropped 5 bases, with 11 bases sitting between them. CDR3 in DNA: TGTGCCACCAGCAGAGGAGGCCACCTGGAGACCCAGTACTTC. Its translation is CATSRGGHLETQYF.

This clonotype was seen ten or more times. Relative to the germline gene, one junction end is altered; a read error may explain this. This chain links TRBV3-1 with TRBJ2-5; a possible D gene is TRBD2 (5 bases). The V gene's germline CDR1 is LGHDT and CDR2 YNNKEL (reference sequence). The CDR3 is made up of 13 amino acids. CDR3 region: CASSQVGLLLHNF. CDR3 bases: TGTGCCAGCAGCCAAGTTGGACTCCTGCTGCATAACTTC.

This clonotype has more than one count but fewer than ten. The chain combines TRBV6-5 with TRBJ1-6, with D possibly being TRBD1 (6 bases). The CDR3 is 15 residues long. Germline loops: CDR1 MNHEY, CDR2 SVGAGI. Trimming pared 2 bases from V and 8 bases from J, leaving 13 bases between. The CDR3 nucleotides are TGTGCCAGCAGTTACGAGGGGGGTAGGGATTCACCCCTCCACTTT. Its translation is CASSYEGGRDSPLHF.

The chain links TRBV20-1 to TRBJ2-1, with D possibly being TRBD2 (6 bases). The CDR3 runs to 15 residues. Germline CDR1 reads DFQATT; CDR2 reads SNEGSKA (reference sequence). V gave up 2 bases and J gave up 0 bases, with 11 bases separating them. This CDR3 is CSARSAGGSYNEQFF. CDR3 DNA sequence: TGCAGTGCTAGATCAGCGGGCGGCTCCTACAATGAGCAGTTCTTC.